This record looks at one T cell receptor beta chain sequence and its context. Its antigen is unidentified. The CDR3 spans 15 residues. Germline-derived CDR1 and CDR2 are MNHEY and SVGEGT. Trimming cost V 5 bases and J 0 bases, with 13 bases left between them. This sample is part of a study of T cell responses to AZD1222 COVID-19 vaccine. Overall study findings and caveats: There were repertoire samples only from the period after the peak T cell response.

The table came from immunoSEQ multiplex PCR; TCRdb's copy has only in-frame clones and leaves some out. The table lists 140,000 or so clones, approximately 89% of them singletons. The sequence derives from an adult who received the AZD1222 COVID-19 vaccine. The source material was peripheral blood, sampled 28 days after the second AZD1222 dose. V is TRBV6-2 or TRBV6-3 and J is TRBJ1-1, with D perhaps matching TRBD1 (6 bases). CDR3 protein: CASSSFRGVNTEAFF. The CDR3 DNA sequence: TGTGCCAGCAGTAGCTTCAGGGGTGTGAACACTGAAGCTTTCTTT.